One T cell receptor beta chain is described in this entry. Antigen: not known. The source of the sample is a study of T cell responses to AZD1222 COVID-19 vaccine. This CDR3 comprises 13 residues. V lost 8 bases to trimming and J lost 4 bases, with 14 bases between them. Germline CDR1 reads MNHEY; CDR2 reads SVGAGI. Only in-frame clones appear in the TCRdb table, and some are missing; sequencing was by immunoSEQ multiplex PCR. The top ten hold 8.7% of the sample, which has roughly 83,000 clones, roughly 82% seen once. The study's findings and limits: Baseline antibody screening turned up just a handful of seropositive AZD1222 recipients. It should be noted that donors were predominantly white British and more often female, and clonal diversity was possibly underestimated.

The sample consisted of peripheral blood, taken on day 0 of AZD1222 vaccination. This TCR derives from an adult in good health. This chain uses TRBV6-5 with TRBJ1-2; D gene unclear. This CDR3 is CASYQAGSYGYTF. In DNA, the CDR3 is TGTGCCAGCTACCAAGCGGGCTCCTATGGCTACACCTTC.